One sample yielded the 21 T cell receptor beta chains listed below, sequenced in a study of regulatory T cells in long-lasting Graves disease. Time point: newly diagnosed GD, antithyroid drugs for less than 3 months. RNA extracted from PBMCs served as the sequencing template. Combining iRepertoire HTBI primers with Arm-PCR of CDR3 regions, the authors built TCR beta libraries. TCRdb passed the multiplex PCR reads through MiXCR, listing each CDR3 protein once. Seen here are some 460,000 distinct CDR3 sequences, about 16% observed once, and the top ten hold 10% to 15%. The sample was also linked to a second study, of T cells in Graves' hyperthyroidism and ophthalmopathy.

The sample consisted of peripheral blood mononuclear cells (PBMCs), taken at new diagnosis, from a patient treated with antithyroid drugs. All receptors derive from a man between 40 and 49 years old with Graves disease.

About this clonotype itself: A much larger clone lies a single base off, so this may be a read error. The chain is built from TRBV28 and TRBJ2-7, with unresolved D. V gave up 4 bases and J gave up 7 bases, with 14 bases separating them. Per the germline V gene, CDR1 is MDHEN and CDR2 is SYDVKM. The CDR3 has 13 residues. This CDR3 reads CASSSFNVHEQYF. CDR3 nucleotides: TGTGCCAGCAGTTCCTTCAACGTGCATGAGCAGTACTTC.

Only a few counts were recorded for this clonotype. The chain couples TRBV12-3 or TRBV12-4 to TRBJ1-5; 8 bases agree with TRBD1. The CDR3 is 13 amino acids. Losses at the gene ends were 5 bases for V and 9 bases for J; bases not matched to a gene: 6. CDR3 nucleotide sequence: TGTGCCAGCAGTGGGACAGGAAAAAGGCCCCAGCATTTT. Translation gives CASSGTGKRPQHF.

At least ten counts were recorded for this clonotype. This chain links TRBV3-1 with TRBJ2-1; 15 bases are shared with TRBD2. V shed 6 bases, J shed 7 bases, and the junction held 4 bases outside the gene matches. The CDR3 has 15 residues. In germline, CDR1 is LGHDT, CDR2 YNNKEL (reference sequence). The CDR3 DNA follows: TGTGCCAGCAGACGGACTAGCGGGAGGGTTAATGAGCAGTTCTTC. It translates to CASRRTSGRVNEQFF.

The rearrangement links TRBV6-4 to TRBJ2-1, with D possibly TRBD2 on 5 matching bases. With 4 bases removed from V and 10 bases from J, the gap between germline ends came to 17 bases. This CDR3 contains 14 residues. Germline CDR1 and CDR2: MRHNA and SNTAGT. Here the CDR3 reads CASSVTGEGREQFF. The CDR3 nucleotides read TGTGCCAGCAGTGTTACTGGAGAGGGCAGGGAGCAGTTCTTC.

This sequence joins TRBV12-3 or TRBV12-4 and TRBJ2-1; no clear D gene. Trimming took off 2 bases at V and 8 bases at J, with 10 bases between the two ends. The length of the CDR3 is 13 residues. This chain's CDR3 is CASSLQPRYEQFF. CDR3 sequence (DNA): TGTGCCAGCAGTTTACAGCCCAGGTATGAGCAGTTCTTC.

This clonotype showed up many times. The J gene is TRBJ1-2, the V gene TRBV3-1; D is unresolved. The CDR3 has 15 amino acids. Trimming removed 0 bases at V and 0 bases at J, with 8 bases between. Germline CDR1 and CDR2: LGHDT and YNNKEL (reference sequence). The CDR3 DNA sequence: TGTGCCAGCAGCCAAGACAGGAAAGCTAACTATGGCTACACCTTC. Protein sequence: CASSQDRKANYGYTF.

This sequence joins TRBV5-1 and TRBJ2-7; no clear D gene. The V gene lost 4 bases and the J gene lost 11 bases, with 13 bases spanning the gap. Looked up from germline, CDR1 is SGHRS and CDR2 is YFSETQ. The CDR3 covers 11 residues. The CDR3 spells CASSDQVREYF. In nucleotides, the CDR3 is TGCGCCAGCAGCGACCAGGTCCGCGAGTACTTC.

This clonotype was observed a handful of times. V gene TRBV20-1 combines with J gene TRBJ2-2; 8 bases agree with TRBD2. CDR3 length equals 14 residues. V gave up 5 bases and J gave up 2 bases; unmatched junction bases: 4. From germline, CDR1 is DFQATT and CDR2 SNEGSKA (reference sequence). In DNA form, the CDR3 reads TGCAGTGCTTGGACTAGCCCTAACACCGGGGAGCTGTTTTTT. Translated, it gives CSAWTSPNTGELFF.

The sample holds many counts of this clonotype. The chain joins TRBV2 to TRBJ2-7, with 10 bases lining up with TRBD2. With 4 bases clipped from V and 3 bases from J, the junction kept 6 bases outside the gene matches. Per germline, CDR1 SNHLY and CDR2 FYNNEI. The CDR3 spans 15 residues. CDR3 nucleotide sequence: TGTGCCAGCAGTGCCTCCGGGACTAGCGACTACGAGCAGTACTTC. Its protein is CASSASGTSDYEQYF.

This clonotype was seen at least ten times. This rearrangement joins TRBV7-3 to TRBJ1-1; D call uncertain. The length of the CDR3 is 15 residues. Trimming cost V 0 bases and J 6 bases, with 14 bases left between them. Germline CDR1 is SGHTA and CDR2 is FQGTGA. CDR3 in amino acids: CASSLTGAYGAEAFF. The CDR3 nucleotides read TGTGCCAGCAGCTTAACGGGCGCCTATGGCGCTGAAGCTTTCTTT.

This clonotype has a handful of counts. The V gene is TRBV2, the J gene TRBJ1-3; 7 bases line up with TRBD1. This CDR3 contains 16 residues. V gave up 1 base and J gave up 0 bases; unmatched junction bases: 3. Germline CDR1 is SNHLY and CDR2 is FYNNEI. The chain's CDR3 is CASSEGRGSSGNTIYF. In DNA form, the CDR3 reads TGTGCCAGCAGTGAAGGCAGGGGGTCCTCTGGAAACACCATATATTTT.

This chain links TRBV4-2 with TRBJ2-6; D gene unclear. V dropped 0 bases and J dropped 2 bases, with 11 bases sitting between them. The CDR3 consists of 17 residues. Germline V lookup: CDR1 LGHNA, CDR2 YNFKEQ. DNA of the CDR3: TGTGCCAGCAGCCAAGACTGGGCTAAGGCTGGGGCCAACGTCCTGACTTTC. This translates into CASSQDWAKAGANVLTF.

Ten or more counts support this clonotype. CDR3 sequence reads: CASSLGTADNSPLHF. Written as DNA, the CDR3 is TGCGCCAGCAGCTTAGGGACGGCTGATAATTCACCCCTCCACTTT. The V and J genes are TRBV5-1 and TRBJ1-6, with D perhaps matching TRBD1 (5 bases). Trimming left V 2 bases short and J 5 bases short, with 11 bases between. The CDR3 sequence is 15 residues long. Germline V gene lookup returns CDR1 SGHRS and CDR2 YFSETQ.

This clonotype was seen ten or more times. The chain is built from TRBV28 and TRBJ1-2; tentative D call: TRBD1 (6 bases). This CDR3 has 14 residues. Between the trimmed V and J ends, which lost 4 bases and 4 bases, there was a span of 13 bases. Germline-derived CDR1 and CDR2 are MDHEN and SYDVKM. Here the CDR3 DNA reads TGTGCCAGCAGTTCCGGAACAGGGTCCTATGGCTACACCTTC. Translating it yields CASSSGTGSYGYTF.

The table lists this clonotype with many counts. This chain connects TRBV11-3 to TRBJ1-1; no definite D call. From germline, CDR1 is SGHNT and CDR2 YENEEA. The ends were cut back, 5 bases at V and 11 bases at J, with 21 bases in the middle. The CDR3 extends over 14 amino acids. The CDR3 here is CASSLAGGLLGAFF. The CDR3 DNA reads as TGTGCCAGCAGCCTAGCAGGAGGTCTACTCGGGGCTTTCTTT.

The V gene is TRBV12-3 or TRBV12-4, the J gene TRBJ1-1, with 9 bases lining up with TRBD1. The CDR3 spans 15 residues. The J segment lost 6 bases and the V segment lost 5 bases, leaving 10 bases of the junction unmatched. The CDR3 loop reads CASSPRTGAVAEAFF. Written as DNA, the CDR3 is TGTGCCAGCAGTCCCCGGACAGGGGCCGTCGCTGAAGCTTTCTTT.

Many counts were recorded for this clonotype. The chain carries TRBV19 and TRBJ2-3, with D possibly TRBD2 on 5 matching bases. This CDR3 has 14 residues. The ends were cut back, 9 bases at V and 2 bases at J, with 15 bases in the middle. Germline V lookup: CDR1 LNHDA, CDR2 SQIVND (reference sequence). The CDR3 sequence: CASSSDFPTDTQYF. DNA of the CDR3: TGTGCCAGCAGCTCGGACTTCCCCACAGATACGCAGTATTTT.

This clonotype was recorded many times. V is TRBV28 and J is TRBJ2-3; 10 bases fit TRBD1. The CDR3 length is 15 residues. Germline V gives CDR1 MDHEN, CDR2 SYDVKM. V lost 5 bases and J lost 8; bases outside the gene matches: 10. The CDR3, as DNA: TGTGCCAGCAGTACCGGGACAGGGGCGCAGGCTACGCAGTATTTT. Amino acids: CASSTGTGAQATQYF.

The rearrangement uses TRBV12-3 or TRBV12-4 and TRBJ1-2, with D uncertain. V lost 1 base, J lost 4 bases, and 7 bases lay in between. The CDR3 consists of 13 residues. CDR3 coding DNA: TGTGCCAGCAGTTTAGAGGGCACCTATGGCTACACCTTC. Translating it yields CASSLEGTYGYTF.

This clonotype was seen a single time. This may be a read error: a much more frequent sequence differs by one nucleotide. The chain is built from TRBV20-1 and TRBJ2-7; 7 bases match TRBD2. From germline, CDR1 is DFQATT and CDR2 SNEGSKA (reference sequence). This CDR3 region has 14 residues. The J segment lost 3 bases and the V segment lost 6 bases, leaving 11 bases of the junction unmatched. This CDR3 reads CSAESREALYEQYF. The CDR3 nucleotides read TGCAGTGCCGAGAGCCGGGAGGCTCTCTACGAGCAGTACTTC.

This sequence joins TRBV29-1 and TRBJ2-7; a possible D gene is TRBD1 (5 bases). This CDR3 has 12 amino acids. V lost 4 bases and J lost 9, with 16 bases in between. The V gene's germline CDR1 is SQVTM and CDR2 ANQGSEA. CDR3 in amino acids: CSVADRPNGQYF. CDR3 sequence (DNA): TGCAGCGTTGCAGACAGACCCAACGGGCAGTACTTC.